These 10 T cell receptor beta chains were sequenced from one sample in a study of blood T cell repertoires in COVID-19 (dated by TCRdb to 2020 to 2021). To prepare the library, the immunoSEQ multiplex PCR assay was applied. The clones in this table, taken by TCRdb from immuneACCESS, are in-frame only. Not every clone is retained; where verified, under half of the shortfall comes from an unresolved V gene, and the cause of the rest is unknown. The sample yields approximately 260,000 clones; 86% were counted once. Around 3.6% of the sample belongs to the ten largest clones. Source material: peripheral blood. The receptors were sampled from a man younger than 35 with active or convalescent COVID-19.

The chain has TRBV27 and TRBJ2-2, with D tentatively TRBD1 (6 bases). This CDR3 comprises 14 residues. The germline gives CDR1 MNHEY, CDR2 SMNVEV (reference sequence). The V end was cut by 7 bases, the J end by 5 bases, with 14 bases between. This CDR3 reads CASNPGTSTGELFF. Written as DNA, the CDR3 is TGTGCCAGCAATCCCGGGACATCAACCGGGGAGCTGTTTTTT.

The rearrangement joins TRBV19 to TRBJ1-3; tentatively, D is TRBD1 (6 bases). V was trimmed by 2 bases and J by 8 bases, leaving 16 bases between them. Germline V gives CDR1 LNHDA, CDR2 SQIVND (reference sequence). This CDR3 region has 15 residues. For the CDR3, the DNA is TGTGCCAGTAGTATAAACCAGGGGAGAAAGGACACCATATATTTT. Translating it yields CASSINQGRKDTIYF.

The CDR3, as DNA: TGCGCCAGCAGCTACGGACAGGGTTACGAGCAGTTCTTC. This encodes CASSYGQGYEQFF. The chain carries TRBV5-1 and TRBJ2-1; TRBD1 matches at 8 bases. V was pared by 3 bases and J by 10 bases, with 6 bases of the junction left unmatched. From germline, CDR1 is SGHRS and CDR2 YFSETQ. CDR3 length: 13 residues.

The chain recombines TRBV9 with TRBJ2-1, with 8 bases fitting TRBD1. CDR3 length equals 15 residues. CDR1 and CDR2 (germline): SGDLS, YYNGEE. After removal of 4 bases from V and 4 bases from J, the junction contained 7 bases not matched to a gene. The CDR3 coding sequence is TGTGCCAGCAGCACACCGGGACAGGAGTACAATGAGCAGTTCTTC. Protein product: CASSTPGQEYNEQFF.

This clone was counted only a few times. This chain joins TRBV2 and TRBJ2-7; D call uncertain. V lost 10 bases to trimming and J lost 9 bases, with 10 bases between them. The germline gives CDR1 SNHLY, CDR2 FYNNEI. The CDR3 covers 9 residues. CDR3 amino acids: CAKLPRQYF. In DNA form, the CDR3 reads TGTGCCAAACTTCCACGGCAGTACTTC.

This clone was counted only a few times. This rearrangement joins TRBV2 to TRBJ2-3, with D maybe TRBD2 (6 bases). Germline V gene sequence: CDR1 SNHLY, CDR2 FYNNEI. The V end was cut by 9 bases, the J end by 1 base, with 14 bases between. The CDR3 length is 14 residues. Here the CDR3 reads CASSPGVGTDTQYF. CDR3 nucleotide sequence: TGTGCCAGTTCCCCGGGGGTTGGCACAGATACGCAGTATTTT.

The chain has TRBV3-1 (or the pseudogene TRBV3-2) and TRBJ2-3, with 13 bases that match TRBD2. The germline CDR1 and CDR2 sequences are LGHDT and YNNKEL (reference sequence). The V and J ends lost 3 bases and 0 bases, in that order; junction bases with no gene match: 9. The CDR3 sequence is 19 residues long. CDR3 sequence reads: CASSQYTGLAGLSTDTQYF. CDR3 DNA sequence: TGTGCCAGCAGCCAGTATACGGGACTAGCGGGGCTTAGCACAGATACGCAGTATTTT.

A single count supports this clone. The gene calls are TRBV11-2 and TRBJ1-1, with TRBD1 as a possible D gene (5 bases). This CDR3 spans 15 amino acids. Germline values: CDR1 SGHAT, CDR2 FQNNGV. Trimming cost V 0 bases and J 1 base, with 9 bases left between them. Here the CDR3 reads CASSLDLTANTEAFF. In DNA, the CDR3 is TGTGCCAGCAGCTTAGACTTGACAGCGAACACTGAAGCTTTCTTT.

V and J are TRBV15 and TRBJ1-2; maybe TRBD1 (5 bases). The CDR3 length is 12 residues. The V end was cut by 3 bases, the J end by 8 bases, with 10 bases between. Germline CDR1 LNHNV, CDR2 YYDKDF (reference sequence). CDR3 DNA sequence: TGTGCCACCAGCAGGGGGGAGGGAGGCTACACCTTC. Translated, it gives CATSRGEGGYTF.

This chain connects TRBV30 to TRBJ2-1, with 7 bases matching TRBD2. The CDR3 extends over 16 amino acids. After removal of 0 bases from V and 0 bases from J, the junction contained 5 bases not matched to a gene. Germline V CDR1 and CDR2: GTSNPN, SVGIG (reference sequence). This chain's CDR3 is CAWSVLLASSYNEQFF. CDR3 DNA: TGTGCCTGGAGTGTGTTACTAGCGAGCTCCTACAATGAGCAGTTCTTC.